This T cell receptor beta chain was sequenced during a study of blood T cell repertoires in COVID-19. About the research overall: COVID-19 samples, acute and convalescent, were from the United States, Italy and Spain. Sources were T cells, B-cell-depleted T cells, or PBMCs; the material itself was cDNA or gDNA.

CDR1 is LGHNT, CDR2 FRNRAP, per germline. The V gene lost 0 bases and the J gene lost 5 bases, with 22 bases spanning the gap. This CDR3 spans 19 amino acids. The authors' processing: Reference gene primer amplification in the assay estimated nucleated cell counts. The table came from immunoSEQ multiplex PCR; TCRdb's copy has only in-frame clones and leaves some out. V, J and clone size reflect that table, while D and trimming were determined from the DNA. The sample has over 150,000 clones, around 83% seen once; the top ten hold 1.1%. This chain uses TRBV12-5 with TRBJ2-2, with a tentative D call TRBD1 (6 bases). What was sequenced was peripheral blood. The clonotype was recovered from a middle-aged man with acute or convalescent COVID-19. CDR3 in amino acids: CASGLVPSLGTSRTGELFF. CDR3 sequence (DNA): TGTGCTAGTGGTTTGGTCCCTAGTCTAGGGACAAGTCGAACCGGGGAGCTGTTTTTT.